This TCR beta chain was identified in a study of regulatory T cells in long-lasting Graves disease. The germline V and J ends were trimmed by 3 bases and 8 bases, with 13 bases remaining between them. This CDR3 region has 14 residues. This clonotype has at least ten counts. The antigen remains undetermined. Study-level results: New patients shared some 890 public clonotypes, fewer than the 2,500 to 3,500 shared by persistent patients. Reduced TCR diversity was observed in persistent Graves' patients versus newly diagnosed patients.

CDR3 regions were amplified by Arm-PCR using iRepertoire HTBI primers to build TCR beta libraries. One entry per CDR3 protein results from TCRdb running MiXCR on the multiplex PCR reads. The table has more than 300,000 distinct CDR3 sequences, approximately 25% seen once. Time point in this sample: persistent/refractory GD, antithyroid drugs over 5 years with positive TRAb. PBMC RNA was the source of the TCR library. Source: peripheral blood mononuclear cells (PBMCs), taken when the disease was refractory, from a patient treated with antithyroid drugs. This chain links TRBV12-3 or TRBV12-4 with TRBJ1-4; D perhaps matches TRBD1 (5 bases). This receptor was obtained from a woman aged 35 to 49 with Graves disease. CDR3 nucleotides: TGTGCCAGCAGTTTTGGGAGGGGAAGAGAAAAACTGTTTTTT. The encoded protein is CASSFGRGREKLFF.